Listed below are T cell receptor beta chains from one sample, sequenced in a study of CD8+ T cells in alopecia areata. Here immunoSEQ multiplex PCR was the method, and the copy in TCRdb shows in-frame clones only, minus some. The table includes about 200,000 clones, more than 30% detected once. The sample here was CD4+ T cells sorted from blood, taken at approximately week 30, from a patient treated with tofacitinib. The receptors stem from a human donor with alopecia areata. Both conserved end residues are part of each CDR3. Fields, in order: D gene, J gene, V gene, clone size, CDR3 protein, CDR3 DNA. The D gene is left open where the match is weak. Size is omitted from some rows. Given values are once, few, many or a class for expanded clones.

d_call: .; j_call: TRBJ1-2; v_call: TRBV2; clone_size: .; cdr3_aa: CASRVNTGNYGYTF; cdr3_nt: TGTGCCAGCAGAGTAAACACAGGGAACTATGGCTACACCTTC
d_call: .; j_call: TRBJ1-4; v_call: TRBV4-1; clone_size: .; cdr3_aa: CASSAIGQTNEKLFF; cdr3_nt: TGCGCCAGCAGCGCGATCGGACAGACTAATGAAAAACTGTTTTTT
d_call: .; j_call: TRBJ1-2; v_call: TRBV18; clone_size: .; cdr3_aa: CASSPSDSRSYGYTF; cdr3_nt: TGTGCCAGCTCACCTTCCGACAGCCGATCCTATGGCTACACCTTC
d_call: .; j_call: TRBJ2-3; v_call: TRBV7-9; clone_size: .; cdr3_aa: CASSFGPRTDTQYF; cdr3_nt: TGTGCCAGCAGCTTCGGACCCCGCACAGATACGCAGTATTTT
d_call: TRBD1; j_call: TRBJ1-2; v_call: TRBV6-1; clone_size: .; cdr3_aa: CASSDGQAFYGYTF; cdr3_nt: TGTGCCAGCAGTGATGGACAGGCGTTCTATGGCTACACCTTC
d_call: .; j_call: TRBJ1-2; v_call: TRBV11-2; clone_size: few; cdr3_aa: CASSLEQKRIYGYTF; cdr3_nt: TGTGCCAGCAGCTTAGAACAGAAAAGGATCTATGGCTACACCTTC
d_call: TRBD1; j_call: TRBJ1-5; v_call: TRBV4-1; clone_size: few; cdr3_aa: CASSQYIGTGYQPQHF; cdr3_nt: TGCGCCAGCAGCCAATACATAGGGACAGGGTATCAGCCCCAGCATTTT
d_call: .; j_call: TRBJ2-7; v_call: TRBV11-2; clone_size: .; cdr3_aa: CASRTPRESYEQYF; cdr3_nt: TGTGCCAGCAGGACCCCCCGGGAGTCCTACGAGCAGTACTTC
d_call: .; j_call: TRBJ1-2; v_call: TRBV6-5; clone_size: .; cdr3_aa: CASTQRGRGGDGYTF; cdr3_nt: TGTGCCAGCACCCAACGGGGCAGGGGAGGAGATGGCTACACCTTC
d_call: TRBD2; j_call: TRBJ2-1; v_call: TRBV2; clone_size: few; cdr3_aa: CASSPTSGRAHEQFF; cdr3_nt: TGTGCCAGCAGTCCAACTAGCGGGAGGGCCCATGAGCAGTTCTTC
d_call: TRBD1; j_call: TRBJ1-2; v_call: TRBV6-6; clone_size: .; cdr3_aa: CASSPDRANYGYTF; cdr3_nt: TGTGCCAGCAGTCCTGACAGGGCCAACTATGGCTACACCTTC
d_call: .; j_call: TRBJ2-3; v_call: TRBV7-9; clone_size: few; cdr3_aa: CASSIWSGPGTDTQYF; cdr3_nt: TGTGCCAGCAGCATCTGGAGCGGTCCCGGGACAGATACGCAGTATTTT
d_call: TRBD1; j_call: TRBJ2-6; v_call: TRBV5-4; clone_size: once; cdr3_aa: CASSSDRVGSGANVLTF; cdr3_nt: TGTGCCAGCAGCTCGGACAGGGTGGGCTCTGGGGCCAACGTCCTGACTTTC
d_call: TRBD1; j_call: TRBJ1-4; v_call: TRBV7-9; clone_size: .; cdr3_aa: CASSSRTGPNEKLFF; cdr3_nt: TGTGCCAGCAGCTCTCGGACAGGGCCAAATGAAAAACTGTTTTTT
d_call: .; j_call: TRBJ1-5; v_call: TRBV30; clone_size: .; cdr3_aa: CAWSGTDNQPQHF; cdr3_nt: TGTGCCTGGAGTGGGACAGACAATCAGCCCCAGCATTTT
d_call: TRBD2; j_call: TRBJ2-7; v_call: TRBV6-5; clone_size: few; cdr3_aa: CASSRTSAYEQYF; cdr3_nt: TGTGCCAGCAGCCGGACTAGCGCCTACGAGCAGTACTTC
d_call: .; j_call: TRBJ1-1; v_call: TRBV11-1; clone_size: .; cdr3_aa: CASSLEGRVTEAFF; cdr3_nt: TGTGCCAGCAGCTTAGAAGGGAGGGTCACTGAAGCTTTCTTT
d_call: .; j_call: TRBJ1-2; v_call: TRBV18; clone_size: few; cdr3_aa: CASSSQDGNYGYTF; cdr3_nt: TGTGCCAGCTCATCCCAGGACGGTAACTATGGCTACACCTTC
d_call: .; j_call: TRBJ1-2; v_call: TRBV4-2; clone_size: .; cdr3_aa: CASSRLAEGDGYTF; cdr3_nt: TGTGCCAGCAGCCGTCTAGCGGAGGGAGATGGCTACACCTTC
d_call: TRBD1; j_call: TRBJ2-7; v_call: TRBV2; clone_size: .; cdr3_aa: CASNRDRVNEQYF; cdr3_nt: TGTGCCAGCAACCGGGACAGGGTAAACGAGCAGTACTTC
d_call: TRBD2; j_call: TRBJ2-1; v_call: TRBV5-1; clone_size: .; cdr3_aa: CASSKLAGEGSEFF; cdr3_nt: TGCGCCAGCAGCAAACTAGCGGGAGAAGGTTCCGAGTTCTTC
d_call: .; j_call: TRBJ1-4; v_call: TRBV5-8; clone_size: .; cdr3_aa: CASSFRPEKLFF; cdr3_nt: TGTGCCAGCAGCTTCAGGCCGGAAAAACTGTTTTTT
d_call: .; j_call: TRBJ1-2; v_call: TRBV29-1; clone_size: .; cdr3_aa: CSVLTDNYGYTF; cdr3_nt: TGCAGCGTCCTGACAGATAACTATGGCTACACCTTC
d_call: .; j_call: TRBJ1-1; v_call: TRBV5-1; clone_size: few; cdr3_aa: CASSRTGAADTEAFF; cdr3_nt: TGCGCCAGCAGCAGGACCGGGGCCGCCGACACTGAAGCTTTCTTT
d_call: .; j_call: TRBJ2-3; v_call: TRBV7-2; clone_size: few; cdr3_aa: CASSLGVADTQYF; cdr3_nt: TGTGCCAGCAGCTTAGGGGTTGCAGATACGCAGTATTTT
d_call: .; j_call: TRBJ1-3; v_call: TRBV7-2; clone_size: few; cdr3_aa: CASSPEPGNTIYF; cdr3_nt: TGTGCCAGCAGCCCGGAGCCTGGAAACACCATATATTTT
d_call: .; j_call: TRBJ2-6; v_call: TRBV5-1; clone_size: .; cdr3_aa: CASSLGQGLSGANVLTF; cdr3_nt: TGCGCCAGCAGCTTGGGACAGGGACTCTCTGGGGCCAACGTCCTGACTTTC
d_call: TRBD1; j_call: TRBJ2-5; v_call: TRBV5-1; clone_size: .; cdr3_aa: CASSQTGETQYF; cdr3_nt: TGCGCCAGCAGCCAGACAGGGGAGACCCAGTACTTC
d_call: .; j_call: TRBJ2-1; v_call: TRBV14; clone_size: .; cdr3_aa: CASSREPRYLSSYNEQFF; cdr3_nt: TGTGCCAGCAGCCGCGAGCCGAGGTACTTGAGTTCCTACAATGAGCAGTTCTTC
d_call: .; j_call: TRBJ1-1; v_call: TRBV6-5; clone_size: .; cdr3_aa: CASSPMNTEAFF; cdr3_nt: TGTGCCAGCAGCCCTATGAACACTGAAGCTTTCTTT
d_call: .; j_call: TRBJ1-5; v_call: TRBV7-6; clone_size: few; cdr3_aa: CASSLGTDQPQHF; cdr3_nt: TGTGCCAGCAGCTTAGGTACCGATCAGCCCCAGCATTTT
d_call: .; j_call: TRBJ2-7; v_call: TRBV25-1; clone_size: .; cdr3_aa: CASSSTNMYEQYF; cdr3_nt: TGTGCCAGCAGTTCGACTAATATGTACGAGCAGTACTTC
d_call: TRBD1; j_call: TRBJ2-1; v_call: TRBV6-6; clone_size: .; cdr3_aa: CASSLVRGQPVNEQFF; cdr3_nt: TGTGCCAGCAGTTTAGTCAGGGGGCAGCCCGTGAATGAGCAGTTCTTC
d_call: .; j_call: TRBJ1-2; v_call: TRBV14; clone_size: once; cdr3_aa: CASSQVAGLYYGYTF; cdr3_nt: TGTGCCAGCAGCCAAGTTGCGGGACTGTACTATGGCTACACCTTC
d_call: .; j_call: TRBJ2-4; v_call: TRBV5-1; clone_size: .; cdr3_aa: CASSLRGAPVAKNIQYF; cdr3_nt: TGCGCCAGCAGCTTGCGGGGGGCGCCGGTTGCCAAAAACATTCAGTACTTC
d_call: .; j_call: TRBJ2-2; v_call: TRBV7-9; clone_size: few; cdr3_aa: CASSLAWFGAGNTGELFF; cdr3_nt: TGTGCCAGCAGCTTAGCGTGGTTCGGGGCCGGGAACACCGGGGAGCTGTTTTTT
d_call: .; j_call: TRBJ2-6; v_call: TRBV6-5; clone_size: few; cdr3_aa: CASSYSWSGANVLTF; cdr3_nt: TGTGCCAGCAGTTACTCTTGGTCTGGGGCCAACGTCCTGACTTTC
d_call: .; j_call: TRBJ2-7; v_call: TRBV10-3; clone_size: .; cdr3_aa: CATSEEVVGEQYF; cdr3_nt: TGTGCCACCAGTGAGGAAGTTGTAGGCGAGCAGTACTTC
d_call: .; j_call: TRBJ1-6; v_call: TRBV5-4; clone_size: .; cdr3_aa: CASNLRGIVYSPLHF; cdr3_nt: TGTGCCAGCAACCTGCGGGGCATAGTTTATTCACCCCTCCACTTT
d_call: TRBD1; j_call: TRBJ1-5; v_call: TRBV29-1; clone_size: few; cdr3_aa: CSAGTGANQPQHF; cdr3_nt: TGCAGCGCCGGGACAGGGGCCAATCAGCCCCAGCATTTT
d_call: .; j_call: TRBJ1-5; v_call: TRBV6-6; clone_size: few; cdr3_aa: CASSYGGGQPQHF; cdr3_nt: TGTGCCAGCAGTTACGGGGGGGGTCAGCCCCAGCATTTT
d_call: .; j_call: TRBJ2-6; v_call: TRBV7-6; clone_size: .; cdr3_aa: CASSLASGQLGANVLTF; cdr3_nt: TGTGCCAGCAGCTTAGCATCCGGACAGCTTGGGGCCAACGTCCTGACTTTC
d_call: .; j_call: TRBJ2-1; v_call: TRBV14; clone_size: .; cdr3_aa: CASSLTLGTSNPNNEQFF; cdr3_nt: TGTGCCAGCAGCCTGACCTTGGGGACTTCAAATCCAAACAATGAGCAGTTCTTC
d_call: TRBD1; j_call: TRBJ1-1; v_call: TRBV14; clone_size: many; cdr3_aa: CASSPYGTATEAFF; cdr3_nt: TGTGCCAGCAGCCCGTACGGGACAGCCACTGAAGCTTTCTTT
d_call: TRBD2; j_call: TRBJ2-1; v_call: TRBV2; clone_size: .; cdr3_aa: CASSEARTSVYNEQFF; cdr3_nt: TGTGCCAGCAGTGAAGCTCGGACTAGCGTCTACAATGAGCAGTTCTTC
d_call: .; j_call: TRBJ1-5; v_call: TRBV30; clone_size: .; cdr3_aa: CAWSKEGPRGHQPQHF; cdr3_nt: TGTGCCTGGTCAAAAGAGGGCCCCCGGGGACATCAGCCCCAGCATTTT
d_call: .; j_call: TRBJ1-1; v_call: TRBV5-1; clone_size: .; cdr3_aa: CASSLNVGRTEAFF; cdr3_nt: TGCGCCAGCAGCTTGAATGTGGGGAGAACTGAAGCTTTCTTT
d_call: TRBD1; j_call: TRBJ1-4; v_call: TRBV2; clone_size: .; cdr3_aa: CASNPDRKEKLFF; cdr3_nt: TGTGCCAGCAACCCGGACAGGAAAGAAAAACTGTTTTTT
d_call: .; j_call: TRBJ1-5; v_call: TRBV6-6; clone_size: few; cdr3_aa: CASRYQGSQPQHF; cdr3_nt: TGTGCCAGCAGGTACCAGGGGAGCCAGCCCCAGCATTTT
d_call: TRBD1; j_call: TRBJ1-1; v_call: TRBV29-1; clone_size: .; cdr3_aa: CSVEGRSGGWTEAFF; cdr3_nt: TGCAGCGTTGAAGGTCGGTCAGGGGGCTGGACTGAAGCTTTCTTT
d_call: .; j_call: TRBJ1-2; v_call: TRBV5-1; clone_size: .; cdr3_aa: CASSLGSYGYTF; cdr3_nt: TGCGCCAGCAGCTTGGGTTCCTATGGCTACACCTTC
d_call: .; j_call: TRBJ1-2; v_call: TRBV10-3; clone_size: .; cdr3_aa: CATDRPWAIRDGYTF; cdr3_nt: TGTGCCACCGACCGACCGTGGGCGATTCGAGATGGCTACACCTTC
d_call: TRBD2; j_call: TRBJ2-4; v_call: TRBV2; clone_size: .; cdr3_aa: CASSEAFFPGGRAEAKNIQYF; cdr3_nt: TGTGCCAGCAGTGAAGCCTTTTTTCCGGGCGGGAGGGCCGAAGCCAAAAACATTCAGTACTTC
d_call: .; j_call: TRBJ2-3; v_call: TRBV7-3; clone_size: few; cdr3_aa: CASSPTPRTDTQYF; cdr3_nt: TGTGCCAGCAGCCCGACACCTCGCACAGATACGCAGTATTTT
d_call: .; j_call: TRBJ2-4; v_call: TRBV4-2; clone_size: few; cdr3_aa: CASSQVIQGARIAKNIQYF; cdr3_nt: TGTGCCAGCAGCCAAGTAATACAGGGAGCAAGGATAGCCAAAAACATTCAGTACTTC
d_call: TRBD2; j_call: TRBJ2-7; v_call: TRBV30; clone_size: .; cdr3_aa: CAWTGGTYEQYF; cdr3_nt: TGTGCCTGGACGGGAGGGACCTACGAGCAGTACTTC
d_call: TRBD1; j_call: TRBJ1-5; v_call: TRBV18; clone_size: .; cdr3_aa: CASSPNAGTADQPQHF; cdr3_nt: TGTGCCAGCTCACCAAACGCCGGGACAGCCGATCAGCCCCAGCATTTT